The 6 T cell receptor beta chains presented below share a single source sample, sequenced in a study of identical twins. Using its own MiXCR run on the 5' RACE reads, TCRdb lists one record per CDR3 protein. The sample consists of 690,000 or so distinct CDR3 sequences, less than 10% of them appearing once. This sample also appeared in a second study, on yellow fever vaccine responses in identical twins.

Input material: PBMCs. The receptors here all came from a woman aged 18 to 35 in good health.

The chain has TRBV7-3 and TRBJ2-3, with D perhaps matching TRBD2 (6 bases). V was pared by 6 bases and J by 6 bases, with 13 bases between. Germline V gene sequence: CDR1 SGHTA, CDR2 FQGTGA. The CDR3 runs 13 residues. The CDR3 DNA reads TGTGCCAGCAGTAGCGGTCGAGTTGATACGCAGTATTTT. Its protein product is CASSSGRVDTQYF.

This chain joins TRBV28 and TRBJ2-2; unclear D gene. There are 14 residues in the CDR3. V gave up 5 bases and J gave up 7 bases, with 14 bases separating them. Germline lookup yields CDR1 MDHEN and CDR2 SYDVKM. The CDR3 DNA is TGTGCCAGCAGTCCACCGGAGAGTAACGGGGAGCTGTTTTTT. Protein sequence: CASSPPESNGELFF.

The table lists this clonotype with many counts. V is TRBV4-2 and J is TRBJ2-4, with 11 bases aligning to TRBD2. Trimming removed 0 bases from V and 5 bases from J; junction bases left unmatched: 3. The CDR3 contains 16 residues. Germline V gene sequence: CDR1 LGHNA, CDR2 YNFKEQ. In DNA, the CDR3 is TGTGCCAGCAGCCAAGATTTAGCGGGGGGGGAAAACATTCAGTACTTC. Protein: CASSQDLAGGENIQYF.

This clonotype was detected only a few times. CDR3 protein: CSGTGGAYGNTIYF. The CDR3 DNA follows: TGCAGCGGGACAGGGGGCGCTTATGGAAACACCATATATTTT. J is TRBJ1-3 and V is TRBV29-1, with 11 bases fitting TRBD1. The CDR3 covers 14 residues. Trimming removed 7 bases from V and 3 bases from J; junction bases left unmatched: 5. Germline CDR1 and CDR2: SQVTM and ANQGSEA.

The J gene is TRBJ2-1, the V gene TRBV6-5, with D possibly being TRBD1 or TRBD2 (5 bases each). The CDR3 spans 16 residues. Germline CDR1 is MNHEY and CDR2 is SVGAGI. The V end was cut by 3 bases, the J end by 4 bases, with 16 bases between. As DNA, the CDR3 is TGTGCCAGCAGTTATTCGGGGCGGGTGGGGTACAATGAGCAGTTCTTC. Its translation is CASSYSGRVGYNEQFF.

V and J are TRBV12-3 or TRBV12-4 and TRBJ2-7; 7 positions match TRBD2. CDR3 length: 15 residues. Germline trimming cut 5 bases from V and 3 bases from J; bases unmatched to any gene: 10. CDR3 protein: CASSRRTSRDYEQYF. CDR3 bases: TGTGCCAGCAGTCGTAGGACTAGTCGGGACTACGAGCAGTACTTC.